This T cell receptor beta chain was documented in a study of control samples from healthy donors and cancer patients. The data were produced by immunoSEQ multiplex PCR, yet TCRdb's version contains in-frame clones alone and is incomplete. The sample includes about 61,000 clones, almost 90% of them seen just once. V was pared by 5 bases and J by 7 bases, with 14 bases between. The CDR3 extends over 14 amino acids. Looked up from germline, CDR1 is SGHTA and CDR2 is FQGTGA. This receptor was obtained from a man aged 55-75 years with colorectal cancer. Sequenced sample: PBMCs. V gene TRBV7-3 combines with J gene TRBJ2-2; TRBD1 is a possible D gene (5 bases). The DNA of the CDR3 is TGTGCCAGCAGCCCAGGGTATGAGAACGGGGAGCTGTTTTTT. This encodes CASSPGYENGELFF.